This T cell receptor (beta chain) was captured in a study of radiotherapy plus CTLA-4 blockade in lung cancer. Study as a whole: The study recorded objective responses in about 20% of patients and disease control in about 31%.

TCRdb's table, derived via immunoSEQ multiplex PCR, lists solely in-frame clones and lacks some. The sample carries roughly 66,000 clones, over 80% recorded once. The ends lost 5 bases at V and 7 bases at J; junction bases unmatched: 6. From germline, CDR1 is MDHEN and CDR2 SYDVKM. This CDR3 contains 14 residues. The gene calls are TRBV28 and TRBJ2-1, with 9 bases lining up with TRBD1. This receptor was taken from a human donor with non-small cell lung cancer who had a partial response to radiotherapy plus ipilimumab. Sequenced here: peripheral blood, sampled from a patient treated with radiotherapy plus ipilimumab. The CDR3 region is CASSILQGANEQFF. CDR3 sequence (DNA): TGTGCCAGCAGTATACTACAGGGGGCAAATGAGCAGTTCTTC.